This entry lists 26 T cell receptor beta chains sequenced from one sample in a study of blood T cell repertoires in COVID-19. The repertoire was sequenced with immunoSEQ multiplex PCR; TCRdb's copy has only in-frame clones and lacks some. This repertoire shows about 71,000 clones, approximately 80% found once; its top ten account for over 25%. Sequencing input: peripheral blood. These receptors were obtained from a man aged 70-80 years with acute or convalescent COVID-19.

V gene TRBV21-1 combines with J gene TRBJ2-7; the table's D call, TRBD1, was not checked against the DNA. TRBV21-1 is designated a pseudogene. There are 15 residues in the CDR3. The CDR3, as DNA: TGTGCCAGCACCTGGGACAGGGGCCCTGTGGGCGAGCAGTACTTC. Translating it yields CASTWDRGPVGEQYF.

The J gene is TRBJ2-1, the V gene TRBV30, with TRBD2 matching 9 bases. The V segment lost 2 bases and the J segment 7 bases; nucleotides outside the gene matches: 9. Germline CDR1 and CDR2: GTSNPN and SVGIG (reference sequence). CDR3 size: 15 residues. The CDR3 protein is CAWSPSGRPRNEQFF. CDR3 bases: TGTGCCTGGAGTCCCAGCGGGAGGCCGCGGAATGAGCAGTTCTTC. The whole variable domain, filled in from reference TRBV30 and TRBJ2-1, reads SQTIHQWPATLVQPVGSPLSLECTVEGTSNPNLYWYRQAAGRGLQLLFYSVGIGQISSEVPQNLSASRPQDRQFILSSKKLLLSDSGFYLCAWSPSGRPRNEQFFGPGTRLTVL.

The chain recombines TRBV12-2 with TRBJ2-2; the table calls TRBD2, which could not be checked here. TRBV12-2 is a known pseudogene. The CDR3 totals 16 residues. CDR3 DNA sequence: TGTGCAAGTCGCTGGTTAGCGGGAGAGGGCACCGGGGAGCTGTTTTTT. This encodes CASRWLAGEGTGELFF.

The J gene is TRBJ2-1, the V gene TRBV5-6, with D possibly TRBD2 on 5 matching bases. The V end lost 4 bases, the J end lost 8 bases, and 13 bases lay between the germline ends. The CDR3 loop spans 13 amino acids. Germline V gene data show CDR1 as SGHDT and CDR2 as YYEEEE. CDR3 sequence (DNA): TGTGCCAGCAGCCTTCTAGCCGAGCATGAGCAGTTCTTC. Amino acids: CASSLLAEHEQFF.

This clone was seen a single time. The V call is TRBV4-1, the J call TRBJ2-3; 10 bases map to TRBD2. In germline, CDR1 is MGHRA, CDR2 YSYEKL. The CDR3 runs 15 residues. The V segment lost 4 bases and the J segment 4 bases; nucleotides outside the gene matches: 5. Here the CDR3 reads CASSRTSGIPDTQYF. The CDR3 DNA is TGCGCCAGCAGCCGTACTAGCGGGATACCAGATACGCAGTATTTT.

The V call is TRBV28, the J call TRBJ1-3; TRBD1 agrees at 7 bases. The CDR3 has 14 amino acids. The V and J ends lost 5 bases and 2 bases, in that order; junction bases with no gene match: 3. Germline values: CDR1 MDHEN, CDR2 SYDVKM. This CDR3 is CASSHGQAGNTIYF. As DNA, the CDR3 is TGTGCCAGCAGTCATGGACAGGCTGGAAACACCATATATTTT. The whole variable domain, filled in from reference TRBV28 and TRBJ1-3, reads DVKVTQSSRYLVKRTGEKVFLECVQDMDHENMFWYRQDPGLGLRLIYFSYDVKMKEKGDIPEGYSVSREKKERFSLILESASTNQTSMYLCASSHGQAGNTIYFGEGSWLTVV.

This chain connects TRBV19 to TRBJ1-2; 8 nucleotides align to TRBD1. Trimming cost V 4 bases and J 3 bases; bases outside gene matches: 10. This CDR3 contains 16 residues. Germline lookup yields CDR1 LNHDA and CDR2 SQIVND (reference sequence). The CDR3, as DNA: TGTGCCAGTAGTACAATCTCCGGGACAGGTTACTATGGCTACACCTTC. This codes for CASSTISGTGYYGYTF. Looking up the rest from reference TRBV19 and TRBJ1-2 gives the full variable domain: DGGITQSPKYLFRKEGQNVTLSCEQNLNHDAMYWYRQDPGQGLRLIYYSQIVNDFQKGDIAEGYSVSREKKESFPLTVTSAQKNPTAFYLCASSTISGTGYYGYTFGSGTRLTVV.

The count of this clone is one. The genes are TRBV19 and TRBJ2-1; D unresolved. Trimming cost V 6 bases and J 4 bases, with 4 bases left between them. CDR3 length equals 11 residues. Germline CDR1 reads LNHDA; CDR2 reads SQIVND (reference sequence). The CDR3, as DNA: TGTGCCAGTAGGCAGTACAATGAGCAGTTCTTC. The encoded protein is CASRQYNEQFF. The full variable domain, in which reference TRBV19 and TRBJ2-1 provide the parts outside the CDR3, is DGGITQSPKYLFRKEGQNVTLSCEQNLNHDAMYWYRQDPGQGLRLIYYSQIVNDFQKGDIAEGYSVSREKKESFPLTVTSAQKNPTAFYLCASRQYNEQFFGPGTRLTVL.

This clone was counted a few times. This chain joins TRBV24-1 and TRBJ2-3, with TRBD1 matching 11 bases. Per the germline V gene, CDR1 is KGHDR and CDR2 is SFDVKD. The CDR3 loop spans 15 amino acids. Trimming cost V 3 bases and J 6 bases; bases outside gene matches: 4. This CDR3 is CATSDPGQGGDTQYF. CDR3 nucleotides: TGTGCCACCAGTGATCCGGGACAGGGGGGCGATACGCAGTATTTT.

The chain recombines TRBV12-3 or TRBV12-4 with TRBJ2-7; D possibly corresponds to TRBD2 (5 bases). The CDR3 extends over 13 amino acids. V dropped 1 base and J dropped 7 bases, with 11 bases sitting between them. CDR3 loop: CASSLVREGEQYF. CDR3 DNA sequence: TGTGCCAGCAGTTTAGTACGGGAAGGGGAGCAGTACTTC.

This clone was counted between two and nine times. The rearrangement uses TRBV7-2 and TRBJ2-3; weak D call: TRBD2 (5 bases). CDR3 length: 14 amino acids. In germline, CDR1 is SGHTA, CDR2 FQGNSA. The ends were cut back, 1 base at V and 9 bases at J, with 14 bases in the middle. The CDR3 sequence is CASSLDPREGTQYF. The CDR3 DNA reads as TGTGCCAGCAGCTTAGACCCGAGGGAAGGGACGCAGTATTTT.

The chain carries TRBV5-4 and TRBJ2-7, with 13 bases that match TRBD2. The CDR3 has 17 amino acids. The germline gives CDR1 SGHNT, CDR2 YYREEE (reference sequence). V lost 5 bases and J lost 0; bases outside the gene matches: 8. This CDR3 reads CASSSRTSGSPSYEQYF. The DNA for the CDR3 is TGTGCCAGCAGTTCACGGACTAGCGGGAGTCCCTCCTACGAGCAGTACTTC.

The chain combines TRBV5-6 with TRBJ1-1; 8 bases are shared with TRBD1. This CDR3 region has 13 residues. CDR1 is SGHDT and CDR2 is YYEEEE in the germline V gene. V was clipped by 4 bases and J by 7 bases; unmatched bases: 6. The CDR3 reads CASSPSGQVEAFF. The CDR3 DNA is TGTGCCAGCAGCCCCTCGGGACAGGTTGAAGCTTTCTTT.

This clone was seen more than once but under ten times. J is TRBJ1-3 and V is TRBV28, with a weak D call TRBD1 (5 bases). Trimming left V 6 bases short and J 2 bases short, with 11 bases between. This CDR3 is built from 14 residues. The germline CDR1 and CDR2 sequences are MDHEN and SYDVKM. CDR3 loop: CASSSQETGNTIYF. The CDR3, as DNA: TGTGCCAGCAGCTCACAGGAGACTGGAAACACCATATATTTT.

This chain joins TRBV7-9 and TRBJ2-2; D gene unclear. The V end was cut by 6 bases, the J end by 4 bases, with 12 bases between. Germline V gene lookup returns CDR1 SEHNR and CDR2 FQNEAQ (reference sequence). This CDR3 contains 14 residues. This CDR3 is CASSRSSSTGELFF. In DNA form, the CDR3 reads TGTGCCAGCAGTAGATCAAGTTCCACCGGGGAGCTGTTTTTT.

The chain couples TRBV10-2 to TRBJ1-1; D unclear. Germline-derived CDR1 and CDR2 are WSHSY and SAAADI. CDR3 size: 13 residues. Trimming shortened V by 7 bases and J by 2 bases, and 11 bases separated the two germline ends. The CDR3 DNA sequence: TGCGCCAGCATAGGTTTGGGCAACACTGAAGCTTTCTTT. Translating gives CASIGLGNTEAFF.

The CDR3 DNA reads TGTGCCAGCAGTGAGGCCGGGAGCTCCGCTGAAGCTTTCTTT. As protein: CASSEAGSSAEAFF. The V and J genes are TRBV6-1 and TRBJ1-1; D ambiguous. Germline values: CDR1 MNHNS, CDR2 SASEGT. V was pared by 3 bases and J by 6 bases, with 14 bases between. The CDR3 is 14 residues long.

CDR3 nucleotide sequence: TGTGCCAGCAGTGGGAGGAATACGGCCGGCTACACCTTC. Its protein is CASSGRNTAGYTF. This chain connects TRBV25-1 to TRBJ1-2, with D unresolved. Germline values: CDR1 MGHDK, CDR2 SYGVNS. The V end was cut by 4 bases, the J end by 8 bases, with 14 bases between. CDR3 length: 13 residues.

This clone was picked up a small number of times. The V call is TRBV29-1, the J call TRBJ2-5; TRBD2 agrees at 9 bases. Germline lookup yields CDR1 SQVTM and CDR2 ANQGSEA. This CDR3 is 15 amino acids long. J was trimmed by 2 bases and V by 2 bases; bases with no gene match: 6. The CDR3, as DNA: TGCAGCGTTGAAAGCGGTAGCGGGGGACAAGAGACCCAGTACTTC. This encodes CSVESGSGGQETQYF.

The V gene is TRBV5-6, the J gene TRBJ2-3; possibly TRBD2 for D (6 bases). Germline V gene sequence: CDR1 SGHDT, CDR2 YYEEEE. This CDR3 contains 16 residues. Trimming removed 4 bases at V and 4 bases at J, with 19 bases between. CDR3 sequence: CASSLLDAGYSDTQYF. In DNA form, the CDR3 reads TGTGCCAGCAGCCTATTAGACGCGGGATATTCAGATACGCAGTATTTT.

This sequence joins TRBV30 and TRBJ1-4; 7 positions match TRBD1. Germline V gene sequence: CDR1 GTSNPN, CDR2 SVGIG (reference sequence). The CDR3 consists of 13 residues. The J segment lost 3 bases and the V segment lost 5 bases, leaving 3 bases of the junction unmatched. CDR3 loop: CAWEGQSNEKLFF. The CDR3 DNA sequence: TGTGCCTGGGAGGGACAGTCTAATGAAAAACTGTTTTTT.

This rearrangement joins TRBV19 to TRBJ1-1; D might be TRBD1 (6 bases). The germline V and J ends were trimmed by 5 bases and 11 bases, with 15 bases remaining between them. This CDR3 has 12 residues. Germline CDR1 reads LNHDA; CDR2 reads SQIVND (reference sequence). The CDR3 DNA is TGTGCCAGTAGTGTCTTTGGACAGAATGCTTTCTTT. Residues: CASSVFGQNAFF. Supplemented by reference TRBV19 and TRBJ1-1, the full variable domain reads DGGITQSPKYLFRKEGQNVTLSCEQNLNHDAMYWYRQDPGQGLRLIYYSQIVNDFQKGDIAEGYSVSREKKESFPLTVTSAQKNPTAFYLCASSVFGQNAFFGQGTRLTVV.

The gene calls are TRBV5-1 and TRBJ1-3; 7 positions agree with TRBD1. Germline V lookup: CDR1 SGHRS, CDR2 YFSETQ. The CDR3 extends over 16 amino acids. The trim removed 0 bases at V and 0 bases at J, leaving 3 bases unmatched. The CDR3 sequence: CASSLEDRHSGNTIYF. As DNA, the CDR3 is TGCGCCAGCAGCTTGGAGGACAGGCACTCTGGAAACACCATATATTTT. The full variable domain, completed using reference TRBV5-1 and TRBJ1-3, is KAGVTQTPRYLIKTRGQQVTLSCSPISGHRSVSWYQQTPGQGLQFLFEYFSETQRNKGNFPGRFSGRQFSNSRSEMNVSTLELGDSALYLCASSLEDRHSGNTIYFGEGSWLTVV.

In its sample, this clone was seen a few times. V gene TRBV6-6 combines with J gene TRBJ2-7; D remains unclear. V shed 6 bases and J shed 5 bases, with 14 bases lying between them. The germline V gene encodes CDR1 MNHNY and CDR2 SVGAGI (reference sequence). The CDR3 has 13 amino acids. The CDR3 loop is CASSDNTLDEQYF. CDR3 nucleotide sequence: TGTGCCAGCAGCGACAATACCTTGGACGAGCAGTACTTC.

The V call is TRBV14, the J call TRBJ2-4; D is possibly TRBD1 (6 bases). In germline, CDR1 is SGHDN, CDR2 FVKESK. The CDR3 has 16 residues. The V end lost 0 bases, the J end lost 0 bases, and 9 bases lay between the germline ends. The CDR3 reads CASSQDPRGAKNIQYF. The CDR3 bases are TGTGCCAGCAGCCAAGACCCCAGGGGAGCCAAAAACATTCAGTACTTC.

V and J are TRBV7-6 and TRBJ2-7; unclear D gene. This CDR3 contains 12 residues. With 1 base removed from V and 4 bases from J, the gap between germline ends came to 5 bases. Germline CDR1 is SGHVS and CDR2 is FNYEAQ. CDR3 coding DNA: TGTGCCAGCAGCTTAGTCGGTTACGAGCAGTACTTC. This gives the protein CASSLVGYEQYF.